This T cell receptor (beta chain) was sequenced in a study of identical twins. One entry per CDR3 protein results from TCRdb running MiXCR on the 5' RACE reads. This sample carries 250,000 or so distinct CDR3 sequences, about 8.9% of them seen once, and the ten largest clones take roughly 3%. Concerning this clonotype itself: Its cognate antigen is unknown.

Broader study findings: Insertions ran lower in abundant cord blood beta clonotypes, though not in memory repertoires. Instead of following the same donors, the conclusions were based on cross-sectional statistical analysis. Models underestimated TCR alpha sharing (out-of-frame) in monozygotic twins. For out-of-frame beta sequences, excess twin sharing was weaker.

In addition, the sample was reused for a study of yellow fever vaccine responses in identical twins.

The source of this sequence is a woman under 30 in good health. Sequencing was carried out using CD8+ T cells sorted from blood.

The CDR3 DNA follows: TGCGCCAGCAGCCAAGGGCGGTTCACAGATACGCAGTATTTT. This encodes CASSQGRFTDTQYF. The gene calls are TRBV4-3 and TRBJ2-3; D is unclear. The germline CDR1 and CDR2 sequences are LGHNA and YSLEER. CDR3 length: 14 amino acids. V lost 1 base and J 2 bases, leaving 7 bases between the germline ends.